What follows describes a single T cell receptor beta chain. What it binds is unknown. The sample comes from a study of shared clonotypes between healthy human individuals. Study-level findings and limits: Naive subsets tended to show greater estimated richness than memory subsets.

A deep-level run was used for the assay. Assay used: immunoSEQ multiplex PCR; TCRdb lists only in-frame clones, some missing. This sample carries about a million clones, 60% to 85% of them seen once, and the ten largest clones take more than 0.85%. From germline, CDR1 is SEHNR and CDR2 FQNEAQ (reference sequence). CDR3 length: 15 amino acids. The V and J ends lost 5 bases and 0 bases respectively, with 11 bases between them. The rearrangement uses TRBV7-9 and TRBJ2-4, with unresolved D. The TCR was taken from a man between 18 and 29 years old in good health. Some clones in this sample may be carry-over from other donors' samples. Input material: memory CD4+ T cells from PBMCs. Subset defined: CD45RA-negative fraction. The CDR3 region has the DNA TGTGCCAGCAGCCTCGGTGGGCTAGCCAAAAACATTCAGTACTTC. It specifies CASSLGGLAKNIQYF.